This is a list of T cell receptor beta chains from one sample in a study of PD-L1 blockade in urothelial cancer. The repertoire was sequenced with immunoSEQ multiplex PCR; TCRdb's copy has only in-frame clones and lacks some. The sample holds approximately 48,000 clones, roughly 89% seen once. This sample comprised PBMCs, obtained around atezolizumab (anti-PD-L1) treatment. The receptors derive from a woman aged 55-69 years with urothelial cancer. Both conserved end residues are part of each CDR3. The order of the fields is V gene, D gene, clone size, CDR3 length, J gene, CDR3 protein, CDR3 DNA. The D gene is left open where the match is weak. Clone size appears in some rows only: once, few, many, or a class for an expanded clone.

v_gene: TRBV10-3
d_gene: TRBD2
abundance: .
len: 15
j_gene: TRBJ2-7
CDR3aa: CATRGSGRAPYEQYF
CDR3nt: TGTGCCACCCGAGGCAGCGGGAGGGCCCCCTACGAGCAGTACTTC

v_gene: TRBV7-2
d_gene: .
abundance: .
len: 13
j_gene: TRBJ2-7
CDR3aa: CASSLDRYYEQYF
CDR3nt: TGTGCCAGCAGCTTAGACAGATACTACGAGCAGTACTTC

v_gene: TRBV19
d_gene: .
abundance: .
len: 16
j_gene: TRBJ1-1
CDR3aa: CASSSSSTGTNTEAFF
CDR3nt: TGTGCCAGTAGTTCCAGTTCGACAGGAACGAACACTGAAGCTTTCTTT

v_gene: TRBV28
d_gene: .
abundance: .
len: 13
j_gene: TRBJ1-2
CDR3aa: CASRQARDYGYTF
CDR3nt: TGTGCCAGCAGACAGGCTAGGGACTATGGCTACACCTTC

v_gene: TRBV10-1
d_gene: TRBD1
abundance: many
len: 15
j_gene: TRBJ1-5
CDR3aa: CASSEHRGLEQPQHF
CDR3nt: TGCGCCAGCAGTGAACACAGGGGGCTGGAACAGCCCCAGCATTTT

v_gene: TRBV28
d_gene: TRBD1
abundance: .
len: 17
j_gene: TRBJ1-5
CDR3aa: CASSPEDRALSNQPQHF
CDR3nt: TGTGCCAGCAGTCCAGAAGACAGGGCCCTTAGCAATCAGCCCCAGCATTTT

v_gene: TRBV5-4
d_gene: TRBD2
abundance: .
len: 16
j_gene: TRBJ2-2
CDR3aa: CASSSPGTSIAGELFF
CDR3nt: TGTGCCAGCAGCTCCCCCGGGACTAGTATTGCCGGGGAGCTGTTTTTT

v_gene: TRBV6-6
d_gene: TRBD1
abundance: .
len: 14
j_gene: TRBJ2-5
CDR3aa: CASTGTGGAETQYF
CDR3nt: TGTGCCAGCACAGGGACAGGGGGCGCAGAGACCCAGTACTTC

v_gene: TRBV7-9
d_gene: TRBD2
abundance: .
len: 17
j_gene: TRBJ2-2
CDR3aa: CASSPPRGEPNTGELFF
CDR3nt: TGTGCCAGCAGCCCCCCGCGGGGGGAGCCGAACACCGGGGAGCTGTTTTTT

v_gene: TRBV6-6
d_gene: .
abundance: .
len: 16
j_gene: TRBJ2-7
CDR3aa: CASRLQLSTGTYEQYF
CDR3nt: TGTGCCAGCAGACTACAGTTGAGTACGGGGACCTACGAGCAGTACTTC

v_gene: TRBV19
d_gene: TRBD2
abundance: .
len: 16
j_gene: TRBJ2-5
CDR3aa: CASRPSSAGDQETQYF
CDR3nt: TGTGCCAGTAGACCATCCTCAGCGGGGGACCAAGAGACCCAGTACTTC

v_gene: TRBV10-3
d_gene: TRBD2
abundance: .
len: 14
j_gene: TRBJ2-2
CDR3aa: CAINPGLAGGELFF
CDR3nt: TGTGCCATCAACCCGGGACTAGCGGGCGGGGAGCTGTTTTTT

v_gene: TRBV7-4
d_gene: TRBD1
abundance: .
len: 18
j_gene: TRBJ1-5
CDR3aa: CASSDGTGGKNRDQPQHF
CDR3nt: TGTGCCAGCAGCGACGGGACAGGGGGCAAAAATCGAGATCAGCCCCAGCATTTT

v_gene: TRBV5-1
d_gene: .
abundance: few
len: 17
j_gene: TRBJ2-2
CDR3aa: CASSLAGGAGATGELFF
CDR3nt: TGCGCCAGCAGCTTGGCAGGGGGAGCGGGGGCCACCGGGGAGCTGTTTTTT

v_gene: TRBV29-1
d_gene: TRBD1
abundance: .
len: 12
j_gene: TRBJ1-2
CDR3aa: CSDLGGAEGYTF
CDR3nt: TGCAGCGACCTAGGGGGCGCGGAAGGCTACACCTTC

v_gene: TRBV2
d_gene: .
abundance: .
len: 12
j_gene: TRBJ1-5
CDR3aa: CASSDQYQPQHF
CDR3nt: TGTGCCAGCAGTGATCAGTATCAGCCCCAGCATTTT

v_gene: TRBV7-9
d_gene: .
abundance: few
len: 13
j_gene: TRBJ2-2
CDR3aa: CASSPTSSGELFF
CDR3nt: TGTGCCAGCAGCCCTACTAGCTCCGGGGAGCTGTTTTTT

v_gene: TRBV6-6
d_gene: TRBD1
abundance: .
len: 14
j_gene: TRBJ1-1
CDR3aa: CASSRQGWDTEAFF
CDR3nt: TGTGCCAGCAGCCGACAGGGTTGGGACACTGAAGCTTTCTTT

v_gene: TRBV7-2
d_gene: TRBD2
abundance: .
len: 18
j_gene: TRBJ2-3
CDR3aa: CASSLGFWGGTTTDTQYF
CDR3nt: TGTGCCAGCAGCTTAGGTTTTTGGGGGGGTACAACCACAGATACGCAGTATTTT

v_gene: TRBV7-9
d_gene: .
abundance: .
len: 13
j_gene: TRBJ1-5
CDR3aa: CASSLSSYQPQHF
CDR3nt: TGTGCCAGCAGCTTATCCAGTTATCAGCCCCAGCATTTT

v_gene: TRBV5-1
d_gene: TRBD2
abundance: .
len: 14
j_gene: TRBJ2-2
CDR3aa: CASSLSGGPGELFF
CDR3nt: TGCGCCAGCAGCCTTAGCGGGGGGCCCGGGGAGCTGTTTTTT

v_gene: TRBV5-5
d_gene: TRBD1
abundance: .
len: 15
j_gene: TRBJ1-5
CDR3aa: CASSSTGGGNQPQHF
CDR3nt: TGTGCCAGCAGTAGCACAGGGGGAGGCAATCAGCCCCAGCATTTT

v_gene: TRBV18
d_gene: .
abundance: .
len: 16
j_gene: TRBJ1-3
CDR3aa: CASSPILTGAGNTIYF
CDR3nt: TGTGCCAGCTCACCCATCCTGACAGGAGCGGGAAACACCATATATTTT

v_gene: TRBV5-6
d_gene: TRBD2
abundance: .
len: 16
j_gene: TRBJ2-3
CDR3aa: CASSLDSGGRPDTQYF
CDR3nt: TGTGCCAGCAGCTTGGACAGCGGGGGCCGCCCAGATACGCAGTATTTT

v_gene: TRBV5-5
d_gene: .
abundance: .
len: 14
j_gene: TRBJ2-7
CDR3aa: CASSRRDRSYEQYF
CDR3nt: TGTGCCAGCAGCCGACGAGATCGGAGCTACGAGCAGTACTTC

v_gene: TRBV5-4
d_gene: TRBD1
abundance: .
len: 12
j_gene: TRBJ1-2
CDR3aa: CASSPDRKGYTF
CDR3nt: TGTGCCAGCAGCCCGGACAGGAAAGGCTACACCTTC

v_gene: TRBV28
d_gene: TRBD2
abundance: .
len: 16
j_gene: TRBJ2-1
CDR3aa: CASRRTSGMGYNEQFF
CDR3nt: TGTGCCAGCAGACGAACTAGCGGGATGGGCTACAATGAGCAGTTCTTC

v_gene: TRBV2
d_gene: TRBD1
abundance: .
len: 13
j_gene: TRBJ2-5
CDR3aa: CASRPGQGETQYF
CDR3nt: TGTGCCAGCAGGCCCGGACAGGGGGAGACCCAGTACTTC

v_gene: TRBV7-8
d_gene: TRBD1
abundance: .
len: 15
j_gene: TRBJ2-3
CDR3aa: CASSQGQLGTDTQYF
CDR3nt: TGTGCCAGCAGCCAGGGACAGCTCGGCACAGATACGCAGTATTTT

v_gene: TRBV1
d_gene: .
abundance: .
len: 18
j_gene: TRBJ2-1
CDR3aa: CTSSQVGRRAGEFDEQFF
CDR3nt: TGCACCAGCAGCCAAGTGGGAAGGAGGGCGGGAGAATTTGATGAGCAGTTCTTC

v_gene: TRBV19
d_gene: .
abundance: .
len: 14
j_gene: TRBJ1-1
CDR3aa: CASSTTHSNTEAFF
CDR3nt: TGTGCCAGTAGTACTACCCATTCGAACACTGAAGCTTTCTTT

v_gene: TRBV10-1
d_gene: TRBD1
abundance: .
len: 13
j_gene: TRBJ2-1
CDR3aa: CASSVGGPAEQFF
CDR3nt: TGCGCCAGCAGTGTAGGGGGCCCCGCTGAGCAGTTCTTC

v_gene: TRBV5-1
d_gene: TRBD2
abundance: .
len: 19
j_gene: TRBJ2-5
CDR3aa: CASSLVPSGGLGAQETQYF
CDR3nt: TGCGCCAGCAGCTTGGTTCCTAGCGGGGGTTTAGGGGCGCAAGAGACCCAGTACTTC

v_gene: TRBV2
d_gene: .
abundance: .
len: 13
j_gene: TRBJ2-1
CDR3aa: CASSAETVKEQFF
CDR3nt: TGTGCCAGCAGTGCAGAGACTGTTAAAGAGCAGTTCTTC

v_gene: TRBV6-6
d_gene: TRBD1
abundance: .
len: 14
j_gene: TRBJ1-1
CDR3aa: CASSPQGANTEAFF
CDR3nt: TGTGCCAGCAGTCCACAGGGGGCGAACACTGAAGCTTTCTTT

v_gene: TRBV5-1
d_gene: .
abundance: .
len: 13
j_gene: TRBJ2-5
CDR3aa: CASSLAEVETQYF
CDR3nt: TGCGCCAGCAGCTTGGCGGAGGTGGAGACCCAGTACTTC

v_gene: TRBV19
d_gene: TRBD1
abundance: .
len: 16
j_gene: TRBJ2-2
CDR3aa: CASGKTGTGNTGELFF
CDR3nt: TGTGCCAGTGGAAAAACCGGGACAGGGAACACCGGGGAGCTGTTTTTT

v_gene: TRBV11-3
d_gene: .
abundance: .
len: 14
j_gene: TRBJ1-1
CDR3aa: CASSRRGESTEAFF
CDR3nt: TGTGCCAGCAGCCGACGGGGGGAATCGACTGAAGCTTTCTTT

v_gene: TRBV5-1
d_gene: TRBD1
abundance: .
len: 13
j_gene: TRBJ1-1
CDR3aa: CASSGQGLTEAFF
CDR3nt: TGCGCCAGCAGTGGACAGGGGCTAACTGAAGCTTTCTTT

v_gene: TRBV28
d_gene: .
abundance: .
len: 15
j_gene: TRBJ2-6
CDR3aa: CASSLWTPGANVLTF
CDR3nt: TGTGCCAGCAGTTTGTGGACTCCTGGGGCCAACGTCCTGACTTTC

v_gene: TRBV4-1
d_gene: .
abundance: .
len: 16
j_gene: TRBJ1-3
CDR3aa: CASSLQDSPGGNTIYF
CDR3nt: TGCGCCAGCAGCCTCCAGGACAGTCCGGGGGGAAACACCATATATTTT

v_gene: TRBV21-1
d_gene: .
abundance: .
len: 18
j_gene: TRBJ2-5
CDR3aa: CASSKVFSGRLYQETQYF
CDR3nt: TGTGCCAGCAGCAAAGTTTTTAGCGGGAGATTGTACCAAGAGACCCAGTACTTC

v_gene: TRBV9
d_gene: .
abundance: .
len: 15
j_gene: TRBJ2-7
CDR3aa: CASSPQTGGLSEQYF
CDR3nt: TGTGCCAGCAGCCCCCAAACGGGGGGCCTCTCCGAGCAGTACTTC

v_gene: TRBV29-1
d_gene: .
abundance: .
len: 10
j_gene: TRBJ1-2
CDR3aa: CSVNRDGYTF
CDR3nt: TGCAGCGTTAACAGGGACGGCTACACCTTC

v_gene: TRBV5-1
d_gene: TRBD1
abundance: .
len: 18
j_gene: TRBJ2-6
CDR3aa: CAPNRDRRSSSGANVLTF
CDR3nt: TGCGCCCCCAATCGGGACAGGCGATCTAGTTCCGGGGCCAACGTCCTGACTTTC

v_gene: TRBV7-2
d_gene: TRBD2
abundance: .
len: 15
j_gene: TRBJ2-7
CDR3aa: CASSLIGGRAAEQYF
CDR3nt: TGTGCCAGCAGCTTAATTGGCGGGAGGGCCGCCGAGCAGTACTTC

v_gene: TRBV4-1
d_gene: TRBD1
abundance: .
len: 15
j_gene: TRBJ1-4
CDR3aa: CASSQSNGQGEKLFF
CDR3nt: TGCGCCAGCAGCCAATCTAACGGACAGGGTGAAAAACTGTTTTTT

v_gene: TRBV19
d_gene: .
abundance: .
len: 16
j_gene: TRBJ1-6
CDR3aa: CASSIGGNPYNSPLHF
CDR3nt: TGTGCCAGTAGTATCGGGGGTAACCCCTATAATTCACCCCTCCACTTT

v_gene: TRBV28
d_gene: .
abundance: .
len: 17
j_gene: TRBJ2-1
CDR3aa: CASSFAGRLGEGNEQFF
CDR3nt: TGTGCCAGCAGTTTCGCGGGAAGACTTGGAGAAGGAAATGAGCAGTTCTTC

v_gene: TRBV7-9
d_gene: TRBD1
abundance: .
len: 18
j_gene: TRBJ1-2
CDR3aa: CASSLGGQGDRTNYGYTF
CDR3nt: TGTGCCAGCAGCTTAGGGGGGCAGGGGGACAGGACCAACTATGGCTACACCTTC

v_gene: TRBV7-3
d_gene: TRBD2
abundance: .
len: 15
j_gene: TRBJ2-1
CDR3aa: CASSSLAGWGNEQFF
CDR3nt: TGTGCCAGCAGCTCTCTAGCGGGGTGGGGGAATGAGCAGTTCTTC

v_gene: TRBV6-5
d_gene: .
abundance: .
len: 12
j_gene: TRBJ1-1
CDR3aa: CASSSGNTEAFF
CDR3nt: TGTGCCAGCAGTTCCGGGAACACTGAAGCTTTCTTT

v_gene: TRBV5-6
d_gene: .
abundance: few
len: 15
j_gene: TRBJ2-3
CDR3aa: CASSLSSGRVDTQYF
CDR3nt: TGTGCCAGCAGCTTGTCAAGCGGAAGGGTCGATACGCAGTATTTT

v_gene: TRBV9
d_gene: TRBD2
abundance: .
len: 18
j_gene: TRBJ2-3
CDR3aa: CASSPRAELAGAGDTQYF
CDR3nt: TGTGCCAGCAGCCCCCGAGCCGAGCTAGCGGGAGCCGGGGATACGCAGTATTTT

v_gene: TRBV5-1
d_gene: .
abundance: .
len: 14
j_gene: TRBJ1-2
CDR3aa: CASSLGDSNYGYTF
CDR3nt: TGCGCCAGCAGCTTGGGAGACAGTAACTATGGCTACACCTTC

v_gene: TRBV2
d_gene: TRBD1
abundance: once
len: 15
j_gene: TRBJ2-7
CDR3aa: CASSEERGPGYEQYF
CDR3nt: TGTGCCAGCAGTGAAGAGAGGGGGCCCGGCTACGAGCAGTACTTC

v_gene: TRBV5-4
d_gene: TRBD1
abundance: .
len: 14
j_gene: TRBJ1-4
CDR3aa: CASSPGTVNEKLFF
CDR3nt: TGTGCCAGCAGCCCCGGGACAGTGAATGAAAAACTGTTTTTT

v_gene: TRBV21-1
d_gene: .
abundance: .
len: 12
j_gene: TRBJ2-1
CDR3aa: CASSKDRDEQFF
CDR3nt: TGTGCCAGCAGCAAAGACCGGGATGAGCAGTTCTTC